This T cell receptor beta chain derives from a study of blood T cell repertoires in COVID-19. Study information: The study drew acute and convalescent COVID-19 samples from the United States, Italy and Spain.

Germline V gives CDR1 LGHNA, CDR2 YNFKEQ. J gave up 0 bases and V 6 bases, and 4 bases lay outside the gene matches. This CDR3 region has 14 residues. Study processing details: Amplification of reference gene primers was used by the study to estimate nucleated cell counts. Produced via immunoSEQ multiplex PCR; TCRdb's table is partial and in-frame only. That table is the source of V, J and clone size, and D and trimming were worked out from the DNA. The sample contains some 78,000 clones, roughly 91% of which appear only once. The rearrangement uses TRBV4-2 and TRBJ2-7; the match to TRBD1 covers 8 bases. The sequence was obtained from a woman aged 45-65 years in a cohort sampled during active COVID-19. The sequenced sample was peripheral blood. The CDR3 coding sequence is TGTGCCAGCAGTAAGGGACAGGTCTCCTACGAGCAGTACTTC. Translated: CASSKGQVSYEQYF.